The 11 T cell receptor beta chains listed next were all sequenced from one sample in a study of T cell responses to AZD1222 COVID-19 vaccine. Clones were read by immunoSEQ multiplex PCR, and TCRdb kept only the in-frame ones, dropping some. Of 130,000 or so clones listed, around 85% are singletons. The specimen was peripheral blood, collected 28 days after the second dose of the MenACWY control vaccine. These receptors all stem from an adult who received the MenACWY meningococcal vaccine as a control.

The rearrangement links TRBV11-3 to TRBJ1-1, with D hard to call. CDR1 and CDR2 (germline): SGHNT, YENEEA. V was cut by 2 bases and J by 3 bases, with 13 bases left in between. There are 15 residues in the CDR3. The CDR3 DNA is TGTGCCAGCAGCTTAAGACCCGCCGGGCACACTGAAGCTTTCTTT. Amino acids: CASSLRPAGHTEAFF.

The chain employs TRBV5-1 and TRBJ2-7; tentatively, D is TRBD1 (5 bases). V dropped 1 base and J dropped 4 bases, with 9 bases sitting between them. The CDR3 loop spans 13 amino acids. Germline V lookup: CDR1 SGHRS, CDR2 YFSETQ. Written as DNA, the CDR3 is TGCGCCAGCAGCTTGACAGGAACATACGAGCAGTACTTC. Translation: CASSLTGTYEQYF.

J is TRBJ1-5 and V is TRBV4-1; perhaps TRBD1 as D (5 bases). Germline V gene lookup returns CDR1 MGHRA and CDR2 YSYEKL. CDR3 length equals 15 residues. Trimming left V 8 bases short and J 8 bases short, with 22 bases between. CDR3: CASSKPGRVREPQHF. The CDR3 nucleotides read TGCGCCAGCTCCAAGCCAGGGAGGGTGCGGGAGCCCCAGCATTTT.

The gene calls are TRBV11-3 and TRBJ1-4, with TRBD1 matching 7 bases. The CDR3 consists of 16 residues. Germline loops: CDR1 SGHNT, CDR2 YENEEA. The V and J ends lost 1 base and 1 base, in that order; junction bases with no gene match: 3. This CDR3 reads CASSLGGGKTNEKLFF. CDR3 sequence (DNA): TGTGCCAGCAGCTTAGGAGGGGGCAAAACTAATGAAAAACTGTTTTTT.

The gene calls are TRBV6-6 and TRBJ1-5; 9 bases align to TRBD1. CDR1 and CDR2 from the germline V gene are MNHNY and SVGAGI (reference sequence). The CDR3 has 16 residues. With V trimmed by 5 bases and J by 7 bases, 12 bases remained unmatched. CDR3 nucleotide sequence: TGTGCCAGCAGTACCGCGGGACAGGGAAAAAAGCAGCCCCAGCATTTT. It encodes CASSTAGQGKKQPQHF.

The rearrangement links TRBV6-5 to TRBJ2-7; 8 bases agree with TRBD1. The germline gives CDR1 MNHEY, CDR2 SVGAGI. J gave up 6 bases and V 6 bases, and 1 base lay outside the gene matches. CDR3 size: 11 residues. The CDR3 reads CASRGTGEQYV. For the CDR3, the DNA is TGTGCCAGCAGAGGGACAGGCGAGCAGTACGTC.

This clone was seen once. The chain is built from TRBV7-3 and TRBJ2-2; D is ambiguous. The CDR3 is made up of 15 amino acids. Per the germline V gene, CDR1 is SGHTA and CDR2 is FQGTGA. Trimming left V 5 bases short and J 0 bases short, with 10 bases between. As DNA, the CDR3 is TGTGCCAGCAGCCCCGAGACCGCGAACACCGGGGAGCTGTTTTTT. It is translated as CASSPETANTGELFF.

This chain's CDR3 is CASSIGLGTYEQYF. In nucleotides, the CDR3 is TGTGCCAGTAGTATCGGACTAGGAACCTACGAGCAGTACTTC. The chain couples TRBV19 to TRBJ2-7, with 7 bases fitting TRBD2. The CDR3 runs to 14 residues. Germline trimming cut 3 bases from V and 2 bases from J; bases unmatched to any gene: 4. Germline values: CDR1 LNHDA, CDR2 SQIVND (reference sequence).

This rearrangement joins TRBV29-1 to TRBJ1-5, with D possibly being TRBD1 (5 bases). CDR3 length: 14 amino acids. The germline CDR1 and CDR2 sequences are SQVTM and ANQGSEA. The V end lost 6 bases, the J end lost 6 bases, and 18 bases lay between the germline ends. CDR3 sequence reads: CSVVTDSSGQPQHF. In DNA, the CDR3 is TGCAGCGTGGTAACTGACAGTTCCGGTCAGCCCCAGCATTTT.

The chain uses TRBV5-1 and TRBJ1-6; 7 bases map to TRBD1. CDR3 size: 14 residues. Per the germline V gene, CDR1 is SGHRS and CDR2 is YFSETQ. Trimming at V came to 1 base and at J to 10 bases, leaving 5 bases not matched to a gene. The DNA of the CDR3 is TGCGCCAGCAGCTTGACAGGGGAAGAATCACCCCTCCACTTT. This sequence encodes CASSLTGEESPLHF. The complete variable domain, with remaining parts taken from reference TRBV5-1 and TRBJ1-6, reads KAGVTQTPRYLIKTRGQQVTLSCSPISGHRSVSWYQQTPGQGLQFLFEYFSETQRNKGNFPGRFSGRQFSNSRSEMNVSTLELGDSALYLCASSLTGEESPLHFGNGTRLTVT.

V gene TRBV3-1 (or the pseudogene TRBV3-2) combines with J gene TRBJ1-2; no definite D call. This CDR3 has 12 amino acids. V was trimmed by 3 bases and J by 5 bases, leaving 7 bases between them. The germline V gene has CDR1 LGHDT and CDR2 YNNKEL (reference sequence). As DNA, the CDR3 is TGTGCCAGCAGCCATGGACCTTATGGCTACACCTTC. It encodes CASSHGPYGYTF.